This T cell receptor beta chain was sequenced during a study of blood T cell repertoires in COVID-19. Sequenced by immunoSEQ multiplex PCR; TCRdb stores in-frame clones only, minus some. The repertoire includes fewer than 60,000 clones, about four fifths of them detected once, and 20% to 30% sits in the top ten. The CDR3 consists of 21 residues. The trim removed 5 bases at V and 0 bases at J, leaving 18 bases unmatched. Germline CDR1 and CDR2: KGHSH and LQKENI. This sequence was found in an elderly woman with COVID-19, enrolled during active disease. Sequenced input: peripheral blood. This chain links TRBV18 with TRBJ1-4, with 10 bases matching TRBD1. CDR3 coding DNA: TGTGCCAGCTCAAGGGACAGGGGCTTTTATTTTATCCTAGCAACTAATGAAAAACTGTTTTTT. It is translated as CASSRDRGFYFILATNEKLFF.